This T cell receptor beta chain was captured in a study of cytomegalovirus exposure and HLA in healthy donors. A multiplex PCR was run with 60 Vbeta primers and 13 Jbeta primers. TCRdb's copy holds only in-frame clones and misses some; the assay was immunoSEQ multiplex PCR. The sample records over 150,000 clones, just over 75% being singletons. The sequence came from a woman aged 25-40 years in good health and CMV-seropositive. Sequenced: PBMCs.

For the CDR3, the DNA is TGCGCCAGCAGTGAGTCTGCGGGAGGATACACCGGGGAGCTGTTTTTT. It specifies CASSESAGGYTGELFF. The chain recombines TRBV10-2 with TRBJ2-2; 8 nucleotides agree with TRBD2. Per the germline V gene, CDR1 is WSHSY and CDR2 is SAAADI. The ends lost 0 bases at V and 3 bases at J; junction bases unmatched: 3. The CDR3 has 16 amino acids.